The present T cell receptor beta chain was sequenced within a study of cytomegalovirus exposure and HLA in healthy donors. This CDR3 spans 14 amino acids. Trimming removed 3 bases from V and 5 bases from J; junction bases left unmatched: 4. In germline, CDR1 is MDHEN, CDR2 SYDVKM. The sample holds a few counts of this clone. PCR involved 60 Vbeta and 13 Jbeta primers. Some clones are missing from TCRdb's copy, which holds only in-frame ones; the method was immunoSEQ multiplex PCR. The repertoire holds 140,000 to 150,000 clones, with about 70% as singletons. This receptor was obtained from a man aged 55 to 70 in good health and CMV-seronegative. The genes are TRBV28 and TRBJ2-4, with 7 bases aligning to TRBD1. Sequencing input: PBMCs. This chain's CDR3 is CASSFTQGENIQYF. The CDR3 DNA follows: TGTGCCAGCAGTTTTACCCAGGGGGAAAACATTCAGTACTTC.